This TCR beta chain is drawn from a study of chemoradiotherapy in HPV16-positive cancers. Study-wide findings and caveats: HPV-specific T cells were functionally defined from only a couple of HPV16-positive patients.

Per the germline V gene, CDR1 is SGHAT and CDR2 is FQNNGV. V lost 1 base and J 5 bases, leaving 9 bases between the germline ends. The CDR3 totals 14 residues. Assay used: immunoSEQ multiplex PCR; TCRdb lists only in-frame clones, some missing. The sample carries approximately 5,700 clones, roughly 84% recorded once. For this clone: What it recognizes is unknown.

The TCR was taken from a human donor with HPV-associated anogenital cancer. The chain has TRBV11-2 and TRBJ2-1; weak D call: TRBD2 (5 bases). The material was tumor tissue, obtained from a patient who underwent chemoradiotherapy. CDR3 loop: CASSLVGGHNEQFF. In DNA, the CDR3 is TGTGCCAGCAGCTTAGTAGGCGGGCACAATGAGCAGTTCTTC. The whole variable domain, remainder taken from reference TRBV11-2 and TRBJ2-1, is EAGVAQSPRYKIIEKRQSVAFWCNPISGHATLYWYQQILGQGPKLLIQFQNNGVVDDSQLPKDRFSAERLKGVDSTLKIQPAKLEDSAVYLCASSLVGGHNEQFFGPGTRLTVL.